Below, one T cell receptor (beta chain) is given with its context. The CDR3 covers 16 residues. Trimming cost V 5 bases and J 6 bases; bases outside gene matches: 12. Germline loops: CDR1 SGHVS, CDR2 FNYEAQ. This specimen belongs to a study of PD-L1 blockade in urothelial cancer. Assay: immunoSEQ multiplex PCR; the TCRdb copy retains only in-frame clones and omits some. The sample yields approximately 20,000 clones, approximately 90% seen once. This sample's time point: peripheral blood 6 weeks after treatment start. This chain links TRBV7-6 with TRBJ2-3; the match to TRBD2 covers 9 bases. The input for sequencing was PBMCs, taken around atezolizumab (anti-PD-L1) treatment. The clonotype originates from a woman aged 60 to 75 with urothelial cancer. The CDR3 protein is CASSPTTSGSGDTQYF. Here the CDR3 DNA reads TGTGCCAGCAGCCCCACGACTAGCGGTTCAGGGGATACGCAGTATTTT.